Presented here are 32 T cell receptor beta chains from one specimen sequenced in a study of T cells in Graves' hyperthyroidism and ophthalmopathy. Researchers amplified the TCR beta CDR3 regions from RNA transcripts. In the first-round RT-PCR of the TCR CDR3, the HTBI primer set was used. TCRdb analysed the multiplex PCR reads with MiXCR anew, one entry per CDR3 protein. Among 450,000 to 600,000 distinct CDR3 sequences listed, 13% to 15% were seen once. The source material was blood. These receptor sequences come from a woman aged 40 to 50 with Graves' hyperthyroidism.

Here the CDR3 DNA reads TGTGCCAGCAGCCCCAAAAAGGCAGGGGGCACAGATACGCAGTATTTT. This gives the protein CASSPKKAGGTDTQYF. The chain is built from TRBV5-4 and TRBJ2-3, with D possibly being TRBD1 (6 bases). V dropped 4 bases and J dropped 1 base, with 16 bases sitting between them. The CDR3 covers 16 residues. Germline lookup yields CDR1 SGHNT and CDR2 YYREEE (reference sequence). Full variable domain (outside the CDR3, taken from reference TRBV5-4 and TRBJ2-3): ETGVTQSPTHLIKTRGQQVTLRCSSQSGHNTVSWYQQALGQGPQFIFQYYREEENGRGNFPPRFSGLQFPNYSSELNVNALELDDSALYLCASSPKKAGGTDTQYFGPGTRLTVL.

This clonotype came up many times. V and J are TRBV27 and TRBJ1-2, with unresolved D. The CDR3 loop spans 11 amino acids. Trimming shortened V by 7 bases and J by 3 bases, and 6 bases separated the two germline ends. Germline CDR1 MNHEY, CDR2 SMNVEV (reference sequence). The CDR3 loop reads CASKGYYGYTF. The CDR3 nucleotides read TGTGCCAGCAAAGGGTACTATGGCTACACCTTC.

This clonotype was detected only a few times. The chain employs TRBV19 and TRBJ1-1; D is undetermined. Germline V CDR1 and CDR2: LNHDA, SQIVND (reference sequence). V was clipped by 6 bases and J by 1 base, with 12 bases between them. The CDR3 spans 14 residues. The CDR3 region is CASSPSRRNTEAFF. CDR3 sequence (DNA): TGTGCCAGTAGCCCGAGCCGGAGGAACACTGAAGCTTTCTTT.

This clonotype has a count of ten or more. Written as DNA, the CDR3 is TGTGCCAGCAGTTTTACGTGGGAGGACACAGATACGCAGTATTTT. Its protein is CASSFTWEDTDTQYF. V is TRBV28 and J is TRBJ2-3, with a tentative D call TRBD2 (6 bases). The CDR3 covers 15 residues. CDR1 and CDR2 from the germline V gene are MDHEN and SYDVKM. V was shortened by 3 bases and J by 2 bases, with 12 bases between the two germline ends. Based on the CDR3 plus reference TRBV28 and TRBJ2-3, the full variable domain is DVKVTQSSRYLVKRTGEKVFLECVQDMDHENMFWYRQDPGLGLRLIYFSYDVKMKEKGDIPEGYSVSREKKERFSLILESASTNQTSMYLCASSFTWEDTDTQYFGPGTRLTVL.

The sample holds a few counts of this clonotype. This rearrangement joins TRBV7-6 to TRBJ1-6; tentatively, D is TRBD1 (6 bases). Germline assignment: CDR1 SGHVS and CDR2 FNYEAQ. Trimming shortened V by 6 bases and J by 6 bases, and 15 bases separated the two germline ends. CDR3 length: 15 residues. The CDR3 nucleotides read TGTGCCAGCAGAGGATCCGGAGGGGGTAATTCACCCCTCCACTTT. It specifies CASRGSGGGNSPLHF.

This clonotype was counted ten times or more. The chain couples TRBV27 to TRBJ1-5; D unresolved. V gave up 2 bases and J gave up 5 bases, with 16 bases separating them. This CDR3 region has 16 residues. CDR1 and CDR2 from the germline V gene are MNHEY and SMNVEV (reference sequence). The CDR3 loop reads CASSLVSTQNYQPQHF. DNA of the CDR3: TGTGCCAGCAGTTTAGTGTCTACTCAAAACTATCAGCCCCAGCATTTT.

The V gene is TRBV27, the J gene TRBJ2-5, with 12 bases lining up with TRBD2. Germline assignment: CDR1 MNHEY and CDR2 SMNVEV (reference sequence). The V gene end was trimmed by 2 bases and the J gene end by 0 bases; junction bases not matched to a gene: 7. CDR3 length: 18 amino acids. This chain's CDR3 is CASSLQASGRDYQETQYF. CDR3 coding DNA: TGTGCCAGCAGTTTACAGGCTAGCGGGAGGGATTACCAAGAGACCCAGTACTTC.

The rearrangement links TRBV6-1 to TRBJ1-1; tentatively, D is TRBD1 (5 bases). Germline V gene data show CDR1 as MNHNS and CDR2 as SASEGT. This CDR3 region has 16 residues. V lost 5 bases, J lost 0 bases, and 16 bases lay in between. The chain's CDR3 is CASSTPTGQLNTEAFF. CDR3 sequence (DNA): TGTGCCAGCAGTACCCCGACCGGACAACTGAACACTGAAGCTTTCTTT.

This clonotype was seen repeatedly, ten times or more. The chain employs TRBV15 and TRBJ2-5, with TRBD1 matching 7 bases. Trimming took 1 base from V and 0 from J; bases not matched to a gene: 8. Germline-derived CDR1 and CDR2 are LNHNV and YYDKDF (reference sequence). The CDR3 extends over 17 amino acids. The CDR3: CATSRAQDRRYQETQYF. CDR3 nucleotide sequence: TGTGCCACCAGCAGAGCCCAGGACAGGCGGTACCAAGAGACCCAGTACTTC.

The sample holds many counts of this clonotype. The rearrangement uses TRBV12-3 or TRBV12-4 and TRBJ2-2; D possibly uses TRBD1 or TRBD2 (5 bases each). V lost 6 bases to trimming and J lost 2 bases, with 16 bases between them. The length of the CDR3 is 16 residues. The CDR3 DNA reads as TGTGCCAGCAGACCTGGGGCTAGCATAAACACCGGGGAGCTGTTTTTT. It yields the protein CASRPGASINTGELFF.

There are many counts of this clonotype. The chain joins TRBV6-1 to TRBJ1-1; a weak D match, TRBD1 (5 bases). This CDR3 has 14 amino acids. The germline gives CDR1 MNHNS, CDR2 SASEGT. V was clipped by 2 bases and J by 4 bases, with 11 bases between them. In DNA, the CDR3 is TGTGCCAGCAGTGAATTAGGGGTCACCACTGAAGCTTTCTTT. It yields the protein CASSELGVTTEAFF.

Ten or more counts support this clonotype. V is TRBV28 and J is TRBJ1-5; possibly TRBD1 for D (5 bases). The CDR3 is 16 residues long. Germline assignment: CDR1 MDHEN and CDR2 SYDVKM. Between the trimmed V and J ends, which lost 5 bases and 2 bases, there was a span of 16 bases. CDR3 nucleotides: TGTGCCAGCAGTCCACCTCGGGCGGGGGGCAATCAGCCCCAGCATTTT. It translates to CASSPPRAGGNQPQHF.

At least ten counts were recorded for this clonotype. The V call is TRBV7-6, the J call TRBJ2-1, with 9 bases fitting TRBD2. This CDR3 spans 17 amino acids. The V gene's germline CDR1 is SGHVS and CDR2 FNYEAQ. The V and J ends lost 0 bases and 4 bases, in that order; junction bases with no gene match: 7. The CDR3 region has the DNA TGTGCCAGCAGCTTAGCTGGGCTAGCGGGAAGGTACAATGAGCAGTTCTTC. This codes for CASSLAGLAGRYNEQFF.

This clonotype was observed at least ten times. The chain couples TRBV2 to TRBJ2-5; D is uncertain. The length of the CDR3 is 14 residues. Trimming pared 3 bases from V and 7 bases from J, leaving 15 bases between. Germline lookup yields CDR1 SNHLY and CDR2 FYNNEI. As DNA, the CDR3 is TGTGCCAGCAGTGACACGGACGGTGAAGGGACCCAGTACTTC. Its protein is CASSDTDGEGTQYF.

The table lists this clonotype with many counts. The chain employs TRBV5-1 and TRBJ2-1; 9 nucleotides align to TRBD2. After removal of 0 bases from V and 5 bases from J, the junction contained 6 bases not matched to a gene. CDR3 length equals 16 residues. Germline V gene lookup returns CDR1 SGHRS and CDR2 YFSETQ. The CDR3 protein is CASSLGGAGGHNEQFF. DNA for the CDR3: TGCGCCAGCAGCTTGGGTGGAGCGGGAGGCCACAATGAGCAGTTCTTC.

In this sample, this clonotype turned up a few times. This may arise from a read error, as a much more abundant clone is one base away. The CDR3: CASSLWSSSYNEQYF. As DNA, the CDR3 is TGTGCCAGCAGTTTATGGTCGAGCTCCTACAATGAGCAGTACTTC. The chain employs TRBV27 and TRBJ2-1; D is unclear. The end of the DNA is better explained by TRBJ2-7, so the J call may be wrong. This CDR3 has 15 amino acids. The germline V gene has CDR1 MNHEY and CDR2 SMNVEV (reference sequence).

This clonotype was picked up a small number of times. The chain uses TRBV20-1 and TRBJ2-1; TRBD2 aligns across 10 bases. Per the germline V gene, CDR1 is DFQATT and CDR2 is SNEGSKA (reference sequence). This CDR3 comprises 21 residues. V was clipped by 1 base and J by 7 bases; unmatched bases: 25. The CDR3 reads CSARVRRASSGSIATTNEQFF. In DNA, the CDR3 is TGCAGTGCTAGAGTTCGTCGGGCCTCTAGCGGGAGTATTGCTACTACTAATGAGCAGTTCTTC.

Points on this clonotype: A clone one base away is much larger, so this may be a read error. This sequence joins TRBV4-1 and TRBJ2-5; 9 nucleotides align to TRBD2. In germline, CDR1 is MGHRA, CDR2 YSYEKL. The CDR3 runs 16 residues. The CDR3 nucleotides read TGCGCCAGCAGCCGAGATAGCGGGGGTTACCAAGAGGCCCAGTACTTC. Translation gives CASSRDSGGYQEAQYF.

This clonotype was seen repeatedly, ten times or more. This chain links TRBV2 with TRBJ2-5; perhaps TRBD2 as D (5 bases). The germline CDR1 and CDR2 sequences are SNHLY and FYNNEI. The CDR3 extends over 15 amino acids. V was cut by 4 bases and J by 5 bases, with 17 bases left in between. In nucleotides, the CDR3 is TGTGCCAGCAGTGCCCTCCGTGATGGCGGGGAGACCCAGTACTTC. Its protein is CASSALRDGGETQYF.

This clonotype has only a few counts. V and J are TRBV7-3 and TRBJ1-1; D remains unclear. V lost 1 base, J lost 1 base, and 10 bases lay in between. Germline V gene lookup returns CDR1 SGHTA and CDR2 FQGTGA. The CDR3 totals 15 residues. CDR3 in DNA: TGTGCCAGCAGCTTAATAGCAGGCGCGAACACTGAAGCTTTCTTT. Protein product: CASSLIAGANTEAFF.

CDR3 sequence: CASSDGDPHQPQHF. The DNA of the CDR3 is TGTGCCAGCAGCGACGGGGATCCGCACCAGCCCCAGCATTTT. The J gene is TRBJ1-5, the V gene TRBV6-1, with no clear D. CDR3 length: 14 residues. V was pared by 6 bases and J by 7 bases, with 16 bases between. Germline V CDR1 and CDR2: MNHNS, SASEGT.

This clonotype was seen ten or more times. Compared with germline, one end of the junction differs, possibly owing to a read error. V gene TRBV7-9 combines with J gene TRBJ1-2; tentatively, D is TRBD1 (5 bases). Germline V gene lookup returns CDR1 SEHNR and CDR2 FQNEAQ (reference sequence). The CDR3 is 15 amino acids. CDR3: CASSSSGDGGLGCTF. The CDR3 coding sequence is TGTGCCAGCAGCTCAAGTGGAGACGGGGGGTTGGGCTGCACCTTC.

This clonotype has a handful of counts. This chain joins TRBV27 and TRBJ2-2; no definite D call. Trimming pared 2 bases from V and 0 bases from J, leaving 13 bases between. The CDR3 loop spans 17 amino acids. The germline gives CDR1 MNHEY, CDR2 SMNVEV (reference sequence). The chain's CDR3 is CASSLLKTSANTGELFF. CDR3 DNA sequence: TGTGCCAGCAGTTTACTTAAGACTTCCGCGAACACCGGGGAGCTGTTTTTT.

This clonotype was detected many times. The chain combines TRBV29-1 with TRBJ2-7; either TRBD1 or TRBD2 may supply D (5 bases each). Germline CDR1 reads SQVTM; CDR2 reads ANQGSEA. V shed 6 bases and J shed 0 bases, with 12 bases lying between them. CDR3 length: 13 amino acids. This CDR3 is CSVVGTISYEQYF. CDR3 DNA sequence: TGCAGCGTGGTGGGGACGATCTCCTACGAGCAGTACTTC.

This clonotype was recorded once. DNA of the CDR3: TGTGCCAGCAGCCAAGACGTTGTAGCGTTGAACACCGGGGAGCTGTTTTTT. It translates to CASSQDVVALNTGELFF. The J gene is TRBJ2-2, the V gene TRBV4-2, with D maybe TRBD2 (5 bases). Germline CDR1 is LGHNA and CDR2 is YNFKEQ. The CDR3 has 17 amino acids. V was shortened by 0 bases and J by 1 base, with 12 bases between the two germline ends.

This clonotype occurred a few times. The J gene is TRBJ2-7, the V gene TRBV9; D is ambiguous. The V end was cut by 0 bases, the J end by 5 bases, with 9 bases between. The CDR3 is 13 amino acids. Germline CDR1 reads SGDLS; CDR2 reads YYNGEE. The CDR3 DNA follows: TGTGCCAGCAGCGTAGAGGCGTACGACGAGCAGTACTTC. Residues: CASSVEAYDEQYF. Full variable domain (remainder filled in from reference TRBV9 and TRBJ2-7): DSGVTQTPKHLITATGQRVTLRCSPRSGDLSVYWYQQSLDQGLQFLIQYYNGEERAKGNILERFSAQQFPDLHSELNLSSLELGDSALYFCASSVEAYDEQYFGPGTRLTVT.

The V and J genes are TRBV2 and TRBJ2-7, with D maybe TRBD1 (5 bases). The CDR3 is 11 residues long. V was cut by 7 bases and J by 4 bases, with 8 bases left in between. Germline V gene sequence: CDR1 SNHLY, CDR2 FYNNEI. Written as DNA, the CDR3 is TGTGCCAGCACGAGACAGTACGAGCAGTACTTC. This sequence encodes CASTRQYEQYF.

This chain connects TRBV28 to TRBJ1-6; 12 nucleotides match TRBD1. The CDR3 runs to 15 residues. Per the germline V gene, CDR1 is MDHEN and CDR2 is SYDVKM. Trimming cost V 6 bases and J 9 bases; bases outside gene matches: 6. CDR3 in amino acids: CASSRGQGAGSPLHF. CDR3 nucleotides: TGTGCCAGCAGCCGGGGACAGGGGGCTGGTTCACCCCTCCACTTT.

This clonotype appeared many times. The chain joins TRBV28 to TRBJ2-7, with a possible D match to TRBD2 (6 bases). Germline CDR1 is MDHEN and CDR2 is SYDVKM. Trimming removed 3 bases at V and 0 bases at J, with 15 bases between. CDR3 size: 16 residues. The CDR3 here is CASSFLGSGSSYEQYF. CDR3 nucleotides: TGTGCCAGCAGTTTTCTCGGGAGTGGGAGCTCCTACGAGCAGTACTTC.

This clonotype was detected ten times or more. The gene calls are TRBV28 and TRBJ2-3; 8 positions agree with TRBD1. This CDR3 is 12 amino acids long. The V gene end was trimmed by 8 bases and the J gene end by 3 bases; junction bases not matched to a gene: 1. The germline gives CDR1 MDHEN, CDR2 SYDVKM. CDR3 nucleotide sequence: TGTGCCAGCGACAGGGGTACAGATACGCAGTATTTT. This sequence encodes CASDRGTDTQYF.

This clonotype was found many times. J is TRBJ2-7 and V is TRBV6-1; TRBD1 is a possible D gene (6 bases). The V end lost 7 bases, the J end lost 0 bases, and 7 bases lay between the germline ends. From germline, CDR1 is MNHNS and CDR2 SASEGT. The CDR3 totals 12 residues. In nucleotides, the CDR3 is TGTGCCAGCAAGGGGGACTCCTACGAGCAGTACTTC. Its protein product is CASKGDSYEQYF.

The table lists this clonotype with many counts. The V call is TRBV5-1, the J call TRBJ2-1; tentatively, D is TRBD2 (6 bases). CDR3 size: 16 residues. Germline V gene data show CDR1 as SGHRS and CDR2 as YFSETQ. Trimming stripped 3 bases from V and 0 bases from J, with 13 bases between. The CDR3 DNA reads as TGCGCCAGCAGCTCGTTAGCGGCTAGCTCCTACAATGAGCAGTTCTTC. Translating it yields CASSSLAASSYNEQFF.